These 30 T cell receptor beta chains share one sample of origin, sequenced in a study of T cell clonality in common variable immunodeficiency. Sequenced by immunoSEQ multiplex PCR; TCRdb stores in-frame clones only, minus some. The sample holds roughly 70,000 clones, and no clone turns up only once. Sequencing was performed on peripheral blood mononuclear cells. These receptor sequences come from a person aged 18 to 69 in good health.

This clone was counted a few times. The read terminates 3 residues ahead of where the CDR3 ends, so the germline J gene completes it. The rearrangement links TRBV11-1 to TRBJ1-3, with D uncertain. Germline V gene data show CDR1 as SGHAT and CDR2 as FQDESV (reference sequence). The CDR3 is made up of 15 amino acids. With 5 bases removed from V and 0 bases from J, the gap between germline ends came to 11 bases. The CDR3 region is CASSRGSYSGNTIYF. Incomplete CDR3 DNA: TGTGCCAGCAGCCGAGGCAGTTACTCTGGAAACACC.

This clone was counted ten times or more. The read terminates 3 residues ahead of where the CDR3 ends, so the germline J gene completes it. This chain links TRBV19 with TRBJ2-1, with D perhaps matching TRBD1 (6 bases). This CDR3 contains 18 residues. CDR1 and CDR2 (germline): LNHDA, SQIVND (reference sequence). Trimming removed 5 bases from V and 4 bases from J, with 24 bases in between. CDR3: CASSPTGTRTSGYNEQFF. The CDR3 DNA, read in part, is TGTGCCAGTAGTCCGACTGGGACACGGACGTCGGGTTACAATGAG.

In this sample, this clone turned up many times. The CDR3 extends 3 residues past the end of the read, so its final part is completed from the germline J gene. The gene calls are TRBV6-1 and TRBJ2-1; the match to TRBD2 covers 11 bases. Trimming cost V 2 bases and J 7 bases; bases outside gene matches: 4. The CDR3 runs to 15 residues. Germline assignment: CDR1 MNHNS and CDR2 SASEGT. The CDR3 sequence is CASSEPGLAANEQFF. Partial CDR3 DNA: TGTGCCAGCAGTGAACCGGGACTAGCGGCAAATGAG.

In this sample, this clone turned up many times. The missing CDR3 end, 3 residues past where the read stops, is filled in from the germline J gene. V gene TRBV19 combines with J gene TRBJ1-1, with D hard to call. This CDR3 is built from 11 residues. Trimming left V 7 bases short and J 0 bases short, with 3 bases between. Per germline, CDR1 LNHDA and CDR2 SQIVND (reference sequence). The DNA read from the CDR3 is TGTGCCAGTACGGTGAACACTGAA. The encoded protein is CASTVNTE. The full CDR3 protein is CASTVNTEAFF. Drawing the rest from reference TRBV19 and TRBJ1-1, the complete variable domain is DGGITQSPKYLFRKEGQNVTLSCEQNLNHDAMYWYRQDPGQGLRLIYYSQIVNDFQKGDIAEGYSVSREKKESFPLTVTSAQKNPTAFYLCASTVNTEAFFGQGTRLTVV.

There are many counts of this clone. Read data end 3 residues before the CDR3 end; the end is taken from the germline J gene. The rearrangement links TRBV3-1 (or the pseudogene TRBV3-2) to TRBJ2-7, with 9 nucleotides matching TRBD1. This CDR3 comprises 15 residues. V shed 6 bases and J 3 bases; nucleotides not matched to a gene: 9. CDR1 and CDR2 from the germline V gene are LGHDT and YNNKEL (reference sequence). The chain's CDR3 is CASSHPGTGFYEQYF. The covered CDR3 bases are TGTGCCAGCAGTCATCCCGGGACAGGGTTCTACGAG.

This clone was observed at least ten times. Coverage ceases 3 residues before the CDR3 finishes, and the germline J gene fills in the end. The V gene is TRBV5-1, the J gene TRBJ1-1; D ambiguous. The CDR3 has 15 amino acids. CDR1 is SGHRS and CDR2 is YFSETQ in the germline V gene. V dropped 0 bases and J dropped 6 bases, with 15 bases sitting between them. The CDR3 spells CASSLGAARIAEAFF. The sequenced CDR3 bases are TGCGCCAGCAGCTTGGGGGCAGCCCGGATCGCTGAA.

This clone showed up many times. The CDR3 sequence is CSARDFGGASNEQFF. The part of the CDR3 DNA that was read is TGCAGTGCTAGAGATTTCGGGGGGGCCTCAAATGAG. This chain links TRBV20-1 with TRBJ2-1, with TRBD2 identical over 8 bases. The CDR3 end lies 3 residues beyond the end of the read and is filled in from the germline J gene. The CDR3 is 15 residues long. V lost 0 bases, J lost 7 bases, and 8 bases stayed unmatched. The V gene's germline CDR1 is DFQATT and CDR2 SNEGSKA (reference sequence).

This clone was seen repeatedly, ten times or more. CDR3 DNA, as far as it was read: TGTGCCAGTAGTATAGCGGACACCACAGATACG. This gives the protein CASSIADTTDT. The full CDR3 protein is CASSIADTTDTQYF. The rearrangement joins TRBV19 to TRBJ2-3; TRBD1 is a possible D gene (5 bases). The read is 3 residues too short to cover the CDR3 end, so that end is filled in from the germline J gene. Germline V CDR1 and CDR2: LNHDA, SQIVND (reference sequence). The ends were cut back, 1 base at V and 2 bases at J, with 7 bases in the middle. The CDR3 has 14 amino acids.

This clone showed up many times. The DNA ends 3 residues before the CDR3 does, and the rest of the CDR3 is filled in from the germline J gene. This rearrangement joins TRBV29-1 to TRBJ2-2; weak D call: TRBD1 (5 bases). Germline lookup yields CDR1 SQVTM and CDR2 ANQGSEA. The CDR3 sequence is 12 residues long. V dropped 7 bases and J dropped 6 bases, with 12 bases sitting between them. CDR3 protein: CSAAGRAGELFF. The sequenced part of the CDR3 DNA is TGCAGCGCCGCCGGCAGGGCCGGGGAG.

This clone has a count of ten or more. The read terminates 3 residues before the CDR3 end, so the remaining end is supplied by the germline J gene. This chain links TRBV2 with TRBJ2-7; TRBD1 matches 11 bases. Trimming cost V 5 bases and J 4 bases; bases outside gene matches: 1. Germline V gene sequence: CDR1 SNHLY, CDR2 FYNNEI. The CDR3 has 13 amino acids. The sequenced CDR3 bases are TGTGCCAGCAGTTGGGACAGGGGGTACGAG. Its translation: CASSWDRGYE. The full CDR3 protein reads CASSWDRGYEQYF.

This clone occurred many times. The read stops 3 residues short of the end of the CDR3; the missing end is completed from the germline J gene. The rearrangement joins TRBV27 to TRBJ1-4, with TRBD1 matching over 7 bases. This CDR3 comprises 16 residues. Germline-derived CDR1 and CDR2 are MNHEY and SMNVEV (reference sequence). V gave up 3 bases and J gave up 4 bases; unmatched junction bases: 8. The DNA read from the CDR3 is TGTGCCAGCAGTTTTACAGGGGCGAAGGGTAATGAAAAA. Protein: CASSFTGAKGNEK. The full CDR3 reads CASSFTGAKGNEKLFF.

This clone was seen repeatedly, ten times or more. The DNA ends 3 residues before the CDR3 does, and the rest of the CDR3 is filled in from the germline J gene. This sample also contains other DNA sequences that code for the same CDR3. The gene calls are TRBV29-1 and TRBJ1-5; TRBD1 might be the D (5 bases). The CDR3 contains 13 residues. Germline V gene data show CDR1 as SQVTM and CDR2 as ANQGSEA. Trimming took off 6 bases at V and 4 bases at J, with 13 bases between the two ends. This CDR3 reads CSVATGLNQPQHF. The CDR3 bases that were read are TGCAGCGTCGCGACGGGACTAAATCAGCCC.

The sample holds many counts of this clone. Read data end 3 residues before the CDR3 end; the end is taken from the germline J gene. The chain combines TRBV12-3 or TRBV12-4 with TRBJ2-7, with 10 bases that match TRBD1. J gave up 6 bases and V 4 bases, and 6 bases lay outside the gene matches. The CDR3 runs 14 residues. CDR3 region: CASSSGQGVREQYF. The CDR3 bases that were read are TGTGCCAGCAGTTCCGGACAGGGGGTACGCGAG.

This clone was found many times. The sequenced part of the CDR3 DNA is TGCAGTGCCCCGCCGGCTAGCGGGGGGGCGGGGGATACG. The encoded protein is CSAPPASGGAGDT. From start to end, the CDR3 is CSAPPASGGAGDTQYF. The genes are TRBV20-1 and TRBJ2-3; 12 positions agree with TRBD2. Read coverage stops 3 residues before the CDR3 terminus; the germline J gene supplies the remainder. J lost 6 bases, V lost 6 bases, and 13 bases had no gene match. CDR3 size: 16 residues. Germline V gives CDR1 DFQATT, CDR2 SNEGSKA (reference sequence).

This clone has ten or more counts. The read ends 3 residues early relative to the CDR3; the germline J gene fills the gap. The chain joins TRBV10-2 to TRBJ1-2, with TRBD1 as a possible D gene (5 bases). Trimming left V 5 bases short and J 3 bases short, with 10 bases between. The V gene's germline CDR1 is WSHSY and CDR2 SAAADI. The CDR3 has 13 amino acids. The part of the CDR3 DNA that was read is TGCGCCAGCAGTAGTCAGACAGACTATGGC. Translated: CASSSQTDYG. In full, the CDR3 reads CASSSQTDYGYTF.

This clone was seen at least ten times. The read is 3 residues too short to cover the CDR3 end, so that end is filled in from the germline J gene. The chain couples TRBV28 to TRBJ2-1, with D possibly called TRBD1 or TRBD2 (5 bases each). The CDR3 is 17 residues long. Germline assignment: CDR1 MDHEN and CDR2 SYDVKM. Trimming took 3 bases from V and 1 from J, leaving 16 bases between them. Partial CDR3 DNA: TGTGCCAGCAGTTTCGAGGGGAACCCTCTTTCCTACAATGAG. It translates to CASSFEGNPLSYNE. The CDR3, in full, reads CASSFEGNPLSYNEQFF.

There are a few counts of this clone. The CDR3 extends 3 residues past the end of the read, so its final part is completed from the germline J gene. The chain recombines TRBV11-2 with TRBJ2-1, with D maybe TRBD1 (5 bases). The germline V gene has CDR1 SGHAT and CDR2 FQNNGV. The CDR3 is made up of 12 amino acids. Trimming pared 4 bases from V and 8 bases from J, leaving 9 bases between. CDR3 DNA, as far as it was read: TGTGCCAGCAGCTCTCAGGGATATGAG. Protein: CASSSQGYE. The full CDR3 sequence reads CASSSQGYEQFF.

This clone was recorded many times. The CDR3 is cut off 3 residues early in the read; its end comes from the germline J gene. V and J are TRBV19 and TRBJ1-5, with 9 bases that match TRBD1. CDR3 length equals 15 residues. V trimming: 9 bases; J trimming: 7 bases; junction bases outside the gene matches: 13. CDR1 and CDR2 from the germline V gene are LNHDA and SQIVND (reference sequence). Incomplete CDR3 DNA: TGTGCCAGCCTAACCGGGACAGGGTCTCAACAGCCC. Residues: CASLTGTGSQQP. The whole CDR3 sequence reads CASLTGTGSQQPQHF.

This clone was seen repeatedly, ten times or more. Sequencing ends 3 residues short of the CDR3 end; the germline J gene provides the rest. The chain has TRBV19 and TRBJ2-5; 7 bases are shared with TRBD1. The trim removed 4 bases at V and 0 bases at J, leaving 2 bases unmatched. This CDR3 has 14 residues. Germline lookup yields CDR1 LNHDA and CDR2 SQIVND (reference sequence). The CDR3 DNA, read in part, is TGTGCCAGTAGTACCGGGACAGACCAAGAGACC. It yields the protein CASSTGTDQET. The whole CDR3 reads CASSTGTDQETQYF.

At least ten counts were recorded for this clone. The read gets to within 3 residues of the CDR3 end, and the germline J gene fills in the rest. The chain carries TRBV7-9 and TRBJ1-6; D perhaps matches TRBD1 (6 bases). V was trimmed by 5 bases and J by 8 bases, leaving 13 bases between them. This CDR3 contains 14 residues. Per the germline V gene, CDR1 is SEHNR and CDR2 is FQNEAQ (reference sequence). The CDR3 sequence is CASSPQGMDSPLHF. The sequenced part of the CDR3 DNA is TGTGCCAGCAGCCCCCAGGGGATGGATTCACCC.

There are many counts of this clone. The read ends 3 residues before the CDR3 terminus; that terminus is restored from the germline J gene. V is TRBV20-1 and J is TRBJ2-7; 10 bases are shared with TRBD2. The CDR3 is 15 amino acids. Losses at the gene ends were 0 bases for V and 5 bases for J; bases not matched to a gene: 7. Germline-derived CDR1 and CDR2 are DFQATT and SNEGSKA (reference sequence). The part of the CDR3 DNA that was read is TGCAGTGCTAGAGATCTCAAGCGGGGGGGGAACGAG. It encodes CSARDLKRGGNE. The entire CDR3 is CSARDLKRGGNEQYF.

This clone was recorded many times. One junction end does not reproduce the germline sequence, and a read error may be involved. The CDR3 reads CASRIGANTEAFF. The covered CDR3 bases are TGTGCCAGTAGGATAGGAGCGAACACTGAA. This chain connects TRBV19 to TRBJ1-1; no definite D call. The CDR3 end falls 3 residues outside the read, so it is completed with the germline J gene. This CDR3 is 13 amino acids long. CDR1 LNHDA and CDR2 SQIVND come from the germline V gene (reference sequence).

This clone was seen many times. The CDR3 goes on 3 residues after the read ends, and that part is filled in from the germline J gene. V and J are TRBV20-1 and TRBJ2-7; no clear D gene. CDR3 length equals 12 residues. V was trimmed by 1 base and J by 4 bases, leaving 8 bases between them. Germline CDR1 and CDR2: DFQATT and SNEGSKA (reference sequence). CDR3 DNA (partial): TGCAGTGCTAGAGTGAGCTGGTACGAG. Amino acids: CSARVSWYE. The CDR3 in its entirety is CSARVSWYEQYF.

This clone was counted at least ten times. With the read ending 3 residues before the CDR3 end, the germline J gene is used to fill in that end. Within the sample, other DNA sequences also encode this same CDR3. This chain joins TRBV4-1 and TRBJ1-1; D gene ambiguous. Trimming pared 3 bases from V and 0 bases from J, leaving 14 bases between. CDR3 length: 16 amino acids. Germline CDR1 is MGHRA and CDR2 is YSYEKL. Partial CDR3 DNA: TGCGCCAGCAGCCAGGATTTTCAGGTCCTGAACACTGAA. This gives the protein CASSQDFQVLNTE. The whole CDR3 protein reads CASSQDFQVLNTEAFF.

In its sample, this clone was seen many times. This CDR3 is CASSARGVEGYTF. The sequenced CDR3 bases are TGTGCCAGTAGTGCTAGAGGCGTCGAGGGC. The chain carries TRBV19 and TRBJ1-2; no firm D call. The read ends 3 residues early relative to the CDR3; the germline J gene fills the gap. Germline CDR1 LNHDA, CDR2 SQIVND (reference sequence). This CDR3 spans 13 amino acids.

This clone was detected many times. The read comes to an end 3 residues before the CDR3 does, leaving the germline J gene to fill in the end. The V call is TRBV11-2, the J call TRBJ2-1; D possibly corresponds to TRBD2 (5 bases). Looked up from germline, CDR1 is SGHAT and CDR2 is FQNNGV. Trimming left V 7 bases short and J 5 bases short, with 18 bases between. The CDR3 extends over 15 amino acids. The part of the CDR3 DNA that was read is TGTGCCAGCACTCAAATCCGGGGTCTAAACAATGAG. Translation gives CASTQIRGLNNE. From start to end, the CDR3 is CASTQIRGLNNEQFF.

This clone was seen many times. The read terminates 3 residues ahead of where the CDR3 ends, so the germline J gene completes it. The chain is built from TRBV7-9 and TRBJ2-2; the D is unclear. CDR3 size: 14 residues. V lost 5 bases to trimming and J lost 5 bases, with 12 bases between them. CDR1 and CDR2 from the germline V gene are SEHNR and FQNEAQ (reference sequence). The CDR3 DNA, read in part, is TGTGCCAGCAGCCCATTTTCCCGGACCGGGGAG. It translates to CASSPFSRTGE. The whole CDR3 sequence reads CASSPFSRTGELFF.

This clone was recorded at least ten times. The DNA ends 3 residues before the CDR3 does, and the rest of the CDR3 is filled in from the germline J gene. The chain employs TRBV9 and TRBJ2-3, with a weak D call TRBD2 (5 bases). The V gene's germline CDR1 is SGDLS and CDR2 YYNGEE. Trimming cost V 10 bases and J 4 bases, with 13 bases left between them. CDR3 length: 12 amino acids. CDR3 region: CAGGGAADTQYF. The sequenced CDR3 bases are TGTGCCGGAGGCGGAGCGGCAGATACG. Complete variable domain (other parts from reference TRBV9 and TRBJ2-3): DSGVTQTPKHLITATGQRVTLRCSPRSGDLSVYWYQQSLDQGLQFLIQYYNGEERAKGNILERFSAQQFPDLHSELNLSSLELGDSALYFCAGGGAADTQYFGPGTRLTVL.

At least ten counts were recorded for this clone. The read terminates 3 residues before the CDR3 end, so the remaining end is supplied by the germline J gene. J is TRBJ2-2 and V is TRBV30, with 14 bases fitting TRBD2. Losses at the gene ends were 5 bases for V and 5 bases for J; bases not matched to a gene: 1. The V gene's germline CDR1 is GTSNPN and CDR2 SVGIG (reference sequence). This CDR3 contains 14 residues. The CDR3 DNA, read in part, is TGTGCCTGGGGGACTAGCGGGAGTACCGGGGAG. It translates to CAWGTSGSTGE. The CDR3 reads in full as CAWGTSGSTGELFF. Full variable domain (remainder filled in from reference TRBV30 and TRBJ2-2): SQTIHQWPATLVQPVGSPLSLECTVEGTSNPNLYWYRQAAGRGLQLLFYSVGIGQISSEVPQNLSASRPQDRQFILSSKKLLLSDSGFYLCAWGTSGSTGELFFGEGSRLTVL.

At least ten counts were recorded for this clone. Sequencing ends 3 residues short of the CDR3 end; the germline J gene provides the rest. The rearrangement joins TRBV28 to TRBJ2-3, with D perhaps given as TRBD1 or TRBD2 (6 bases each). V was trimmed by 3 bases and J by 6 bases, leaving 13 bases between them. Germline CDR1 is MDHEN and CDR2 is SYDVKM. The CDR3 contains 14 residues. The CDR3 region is CASSLNGGGDTQYF. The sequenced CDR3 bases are TGTGCCAGCAGTTTGAACGGAGGGGGTGATACG.